This TCR beta chain was recovered during a study of siplizumab effects on memory and regulatory T cells. This clone was seen only once. The CDR3 is made up of 15 amino acids. Between the trimmed V and J ends, which lost 1 base and 7 bases, there was a span of 13 bases. The germline V gene has CDR1 MNHNY and CDR2 SVGAGI (reference sequence). Assayed TCR templates numbered roughly 100,000 for each sample. The method was immunoSEQ multiplex PCR; TCRdb's version includes in-frame clones alone and lacks a portion of them. The table includes about 100,000 clones, 92% detected once. The clonotype originates from a human donor in good health. The gene calls are TRBV6-6 and TRBJ2-2; D perhaps matches TRBD2 (5 bases). Specimen: Tregs sorted from blood. CDR3 amino acids: CASSYFPTTGGELFF. For the CDR3, the DNA is TGTGCCAGCAGTTACTTTCCGACTACCGGCGGGGAGCTGTTTTTT.